The TCR beta chain described here comes from a study of blood T cell repertoires in COVID-19. Turning to the study itself: Collection of acute and convalescent COVID-19 samples took place in the United States, Italy and Spain. PBMCs, B-cell-depleted T cells, or T cells were the source of the cDNA or gDNA that made up the material.

This clone has just a few counts. Per the study methods: Amplification of reference gene primers provided the estimated nucleated cell counts. Sequencing was performed with immunoSEQ multiplex PCR; in TCRdb, only in-frame clones are kept and a portion is missing. The DNA was the basis for D and trimming; V, J and clone size are from that table. The sample yields under 95,000 clones, around 86% seen once. The V segment lost 2 bases and the J segment 4 bases; nucleotides outside the gene matches: 1. CDR1 SGHTA and CDR2 FQGNSA come from the germline V gene. The CDR3 totals 13 residues. Sequencing was performed on peripheral blood. The rearrangement links TRBV7-2 to TRBJ1-1, with 7 bases matching TRBD1. This TCR was sampled from a woman of 80 years or more with acute or convalescent COVID-19. CDR3 protein: CASSLKGATEAFF. Here the CDR3 DNA reads TGTGCCAGCAGCTTAAAGGGGGCCACTGAAGCTTTCTTT. The variable domain in full, with the rest retrieved from reference TRBV7-2 and TRBJ1-1, is GAGVSQSPSNKVTEKGKDVELRCDPISGHTALYWYRQSLGQGLEFLIYFQGNSAPDKSGLPSDRFSAERTGGSVSTLTIQRTQQEDSAVYLCASSLKGATEAFFGQGTRLTVV.